This TCR beta chain derives from a study of blood T cell repertoires in COVID-19. Study overall: The origin of the acute and convalescent COVID-19 samples was the United States, Italy and Spain. From T cells, B-cell-depleted T cells, or PBMCs came the material, which was cDNA or gDNA.

Per the study methods: Reference gene primer amplification gave nucleated cell count estimates. Produced via immunoSEQ multiplex PCR; TCRdb's table is partial and in-frame only. V, J and clone size derive from that table, while D and trimming were established from the DNA sequence. The sample carries about 120,000 clones, around three quarters recorded once. Germline-derived CDR1 and CDR2 are SGHTA and FQGNSA. J was trimmed by 3 bases and V by 6 bases; bases with no gene match: 2. The CDR3 runs 14 residues. The specimen was peripheral blood. The chain carries TRBV7-2 and TRBJ2-1; 10 bases match TRBD2. The receptor's source is a man aged 55 to 70 with active or convalescent COVID-19. Written as DNA, the CDR3 is TGTGCCAGCAGGAGCGGGGGGGACTACAATGAGCAGTTCTTC. Translating it yields CASRSGGDYNEQFF.